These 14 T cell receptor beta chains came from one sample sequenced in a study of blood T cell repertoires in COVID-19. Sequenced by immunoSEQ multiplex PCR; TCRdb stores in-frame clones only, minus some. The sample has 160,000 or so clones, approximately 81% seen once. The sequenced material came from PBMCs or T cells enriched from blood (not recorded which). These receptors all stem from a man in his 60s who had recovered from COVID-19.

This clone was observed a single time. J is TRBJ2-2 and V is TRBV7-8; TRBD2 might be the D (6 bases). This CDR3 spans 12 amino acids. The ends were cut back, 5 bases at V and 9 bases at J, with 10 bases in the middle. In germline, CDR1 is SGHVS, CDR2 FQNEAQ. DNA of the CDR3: TGTGCCAGCAGCCCTGCGGGGCGGGAGCTGTTTTTT. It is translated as CASSPAGRELFF.

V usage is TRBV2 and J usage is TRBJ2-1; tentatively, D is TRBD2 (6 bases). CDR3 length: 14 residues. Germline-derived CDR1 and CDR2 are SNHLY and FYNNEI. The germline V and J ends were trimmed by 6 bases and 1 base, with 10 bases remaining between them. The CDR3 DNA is TGTGCCAGCAGCGGTAGCGGATCCTACAATGAGCAGTTCTTC. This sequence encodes CASSGSGSYNEQFF. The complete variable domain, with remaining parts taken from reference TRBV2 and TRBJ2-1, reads EPEVTQTPSHQVTQMGQEVILRCVPISNHLYFYWYRQILGQKVEFLVSFYNNEISEKSEIFDDQFSVERPDGSNFTLKIRSTKLEDSAMYFCASSGSGSYNEQFFGPGTRLTVL.

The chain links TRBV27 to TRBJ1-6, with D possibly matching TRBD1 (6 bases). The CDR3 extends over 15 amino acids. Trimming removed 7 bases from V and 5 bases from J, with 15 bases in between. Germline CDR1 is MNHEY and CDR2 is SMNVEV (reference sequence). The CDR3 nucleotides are TGTGCCAGCACCTTGACAGGTCCAAATAATTCACCCCTCCACTTT. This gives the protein CASTLTGPNNSPLHF.

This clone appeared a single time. The CDR3 region has the DNA TGTGCCAGCAGCTTGTGGACAGGTGAAACTGAAGCTTTCTTT. The encoded protein is CASSLWTGETEAFF. The chain uses TRBV5-5 and TRBJ1-1, with TRBD1 identical over 7 bases. Germline lookup yields CDR1 SGHKS and CDR2 YYEKEE (reference sequence). This CDR3 is built from 14 residues. Trimming took 1 base from V and 5 from J; bases not matched to a gene: 5. The variable domain in full, completed from reference TRBV5-5 and TRBJ1-1, reads DAGVTQSPTHLIKTRGQQVTLRCSPISGHKSVSWYQQVLGQGPQFIFQYYEKEERGRGNFPDRFSARQFPNYSSELNVNALLLGDSALYLCASSLWTGETEAFFGQGTRLTVV.

In nucleotides, the CDR3 is TGTGCCAGCAGCTTAAGAGGAGCCAGCCTCTATGGCTACACCTTC. Protein product: CASSLRGASLYGYTF. This chain connects TRBV7-2 to TRBJ1-2; D is undetermined. Germline V gene sequence: CDR1 SGHTA, CDR2 FQGNSA. The CDR3 is made up of 15 amino acids. V was shortened by 2 bases and J by 4 bases, with 14 bases between the two germline ends.

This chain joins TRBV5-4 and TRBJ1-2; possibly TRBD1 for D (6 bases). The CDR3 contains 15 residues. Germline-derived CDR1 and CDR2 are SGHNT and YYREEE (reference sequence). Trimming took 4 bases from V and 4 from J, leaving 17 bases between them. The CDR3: CASSTTQGFGYGYTF. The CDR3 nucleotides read TGTGCCAGCAGCACTACTCAGGGGTTCGGCTATGGCTACACCTTC.

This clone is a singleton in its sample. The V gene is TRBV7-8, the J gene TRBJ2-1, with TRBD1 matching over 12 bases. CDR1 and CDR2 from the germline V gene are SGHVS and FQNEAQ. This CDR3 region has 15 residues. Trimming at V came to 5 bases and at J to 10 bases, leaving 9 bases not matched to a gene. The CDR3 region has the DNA TGTGCCAGCAGCGAGGCGGGACAGGGGGCCTGGGAGCAGTTCTTC. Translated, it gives CASSEAGQGAWEQFF.

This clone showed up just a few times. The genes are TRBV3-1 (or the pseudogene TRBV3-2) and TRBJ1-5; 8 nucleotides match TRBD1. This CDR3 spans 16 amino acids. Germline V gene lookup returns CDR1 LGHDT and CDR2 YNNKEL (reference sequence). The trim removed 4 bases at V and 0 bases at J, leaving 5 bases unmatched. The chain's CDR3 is CASSLGQGFSNQPQHF. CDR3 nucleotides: TGTGCCAGCAGCCTTGGACAGGGATTTAGCAATCAGCCCCAGCATTTT.

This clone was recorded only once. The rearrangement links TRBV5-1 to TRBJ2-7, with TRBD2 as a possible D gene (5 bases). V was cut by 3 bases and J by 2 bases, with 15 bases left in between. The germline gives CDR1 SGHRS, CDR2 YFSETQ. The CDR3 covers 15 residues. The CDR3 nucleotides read TGCGCCAGCAGCTCGTCGGATACTAGTGCCTACGAGCAGTACTTC. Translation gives CASSSSDTSAYEQYF.

The chain's CDR3 is CASVSREGLNTEAFF. The CDR3 DNA reads as TGTGCCAGCGTATCGAGGGAGGGATTGAACACTGAAGCTTTCTTT. The chain couples TRBV11-1 to TRBJ1-1; D is undetermined. Germline CDR1 and CDR2: SGHAT and FQDESV (reference sequence). V was pared by 8 bases and J by 0 bases, with 16 bases between. This CDR3 is 15 amino acids long.

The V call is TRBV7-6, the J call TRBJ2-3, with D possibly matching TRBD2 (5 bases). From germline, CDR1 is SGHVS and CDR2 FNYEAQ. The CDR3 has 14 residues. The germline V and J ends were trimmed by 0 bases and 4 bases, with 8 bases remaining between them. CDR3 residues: CASSLAGEADTQYF. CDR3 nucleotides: TGTGCCAGCAGCTTAGCGGGAGAGGCAGATACGCAGTATTTT.

The CDR3 DNA reads TGTGCCAGCAGCTCAGCAGGGGGCGCAGTAGCTGAAGCTTTCTTT. Protein product: CASSSAGGAVAEAFF. V is TRBV7-2 and J is TRBJ1-1; 8 bases fit TRBD1. Trimming removed 4 bases from V and 6 bases from J; junction bases left unmatched: 10. Germline lookup yields CDR1 SGHTA and CDR2 FQGNSA. This CDR3 has 15 residues.

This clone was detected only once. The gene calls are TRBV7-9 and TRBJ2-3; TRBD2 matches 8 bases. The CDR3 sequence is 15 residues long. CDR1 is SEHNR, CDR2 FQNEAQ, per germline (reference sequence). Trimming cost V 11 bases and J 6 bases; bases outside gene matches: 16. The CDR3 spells CAGTLERGLRDTQYF. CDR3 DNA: TGTGCCGGTACTTTGGAGCGGGGGCTCCGGGATACGCAGTATTTT.

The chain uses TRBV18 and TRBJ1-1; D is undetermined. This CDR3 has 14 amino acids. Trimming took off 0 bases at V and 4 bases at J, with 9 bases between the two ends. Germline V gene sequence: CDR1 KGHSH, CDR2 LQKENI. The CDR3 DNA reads TGTGCCAGCTCACCACCCGCCGGGATCACTGAAGCTTTCTTT. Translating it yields CASSPPAGITEAFF.